This T cell receptor (beta chain) is from a study of T cells in Graves' hyperthyroidism and ophthalmopathy. CDR3 length: 15 amino acids. Germline CDR1 and CDR2: LNHDA and SQIVND (reference sequence). Deletions cut 0 bases from V and 1 base from J, with 10 bases between. Authors of the study amplified TCR beta CDR3 regions from RNA transcripts. The HTBI set primed first-round TCR CDR3 RT-PCR. TCRdb re-called the multiplex PCR reads with MiXCR, one entry per CDR3 protein. The sample lists about 350,000 distinct CDR3 sequences, about a sixth seen once, with 34% in the top ten. This clonotype has more than one count but fewer than ten.

The sample taken for sequencing was blood. This clonotype was obtained from a woman aged 25 to 39 with Graves' hyperthyroidism that later progressed to Graves' ophthalmopathy. V and J are TRBV19 and TRBJ2-7, with D possibly being TRBD1 (5 bases). CDR3 amino acids: CASSIDHKGSYEQYF. The CDR3 DNA reads TGTGCCAGTAGTATAGATCACAAGGGGTCCTACGAGCAGTACTTC.